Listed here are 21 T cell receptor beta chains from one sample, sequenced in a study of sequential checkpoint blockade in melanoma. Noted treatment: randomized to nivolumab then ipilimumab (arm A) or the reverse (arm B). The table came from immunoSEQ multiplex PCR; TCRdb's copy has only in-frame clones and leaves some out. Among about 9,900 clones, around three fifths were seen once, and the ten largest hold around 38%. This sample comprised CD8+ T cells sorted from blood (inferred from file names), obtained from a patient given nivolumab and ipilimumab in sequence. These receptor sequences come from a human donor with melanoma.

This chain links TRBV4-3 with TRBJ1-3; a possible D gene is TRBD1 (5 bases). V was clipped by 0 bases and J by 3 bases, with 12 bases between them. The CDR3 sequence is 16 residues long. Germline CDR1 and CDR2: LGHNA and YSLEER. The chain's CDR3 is CASSQDGGEGGNTIYF. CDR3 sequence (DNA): TGCGCCAGCAGCCAAGATGGGGGGGAAGGTGGAAACACCATATATTTT.

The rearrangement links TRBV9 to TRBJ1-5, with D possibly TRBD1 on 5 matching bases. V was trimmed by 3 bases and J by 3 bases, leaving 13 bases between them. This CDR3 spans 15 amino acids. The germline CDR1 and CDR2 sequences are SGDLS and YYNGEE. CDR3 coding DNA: TGTGCCAGCAGCGCACCCGGACACCCCAATCAGCCCCAGCATTTT. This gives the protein CASSAPGHPNQPQHF.

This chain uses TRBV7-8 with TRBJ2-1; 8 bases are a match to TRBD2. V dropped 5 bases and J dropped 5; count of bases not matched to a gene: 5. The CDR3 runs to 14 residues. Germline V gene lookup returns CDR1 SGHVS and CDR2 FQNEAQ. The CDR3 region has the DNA TGTGCCAGCAGCCTAGGACTAGCCGACAATGAGCAGTTCTTC. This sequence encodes CASSLGLADNEQFF.

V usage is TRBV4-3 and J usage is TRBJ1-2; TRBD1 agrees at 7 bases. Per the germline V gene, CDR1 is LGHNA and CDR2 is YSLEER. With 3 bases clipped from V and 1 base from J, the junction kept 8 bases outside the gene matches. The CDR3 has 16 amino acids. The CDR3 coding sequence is TGCGCCAGCAGCCAGCACCTAGGGGGCCTTAACTATGGCTACACCTTC. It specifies CASSQHLGGLNYGYTF.

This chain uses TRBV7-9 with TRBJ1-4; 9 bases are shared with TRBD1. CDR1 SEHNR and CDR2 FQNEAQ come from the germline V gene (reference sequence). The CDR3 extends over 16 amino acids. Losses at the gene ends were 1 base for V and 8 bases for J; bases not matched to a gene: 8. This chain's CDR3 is CASSLDEDRGGEKLFF. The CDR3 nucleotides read TGTGCCAGCAGCTTAGATGAGGACAGGGGTGGCGAAAAACTGTTTTTT.

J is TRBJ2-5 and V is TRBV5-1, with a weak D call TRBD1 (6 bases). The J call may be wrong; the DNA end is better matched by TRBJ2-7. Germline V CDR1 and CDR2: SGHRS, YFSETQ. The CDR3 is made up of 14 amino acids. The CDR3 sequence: CASSLVVTGYEQYF. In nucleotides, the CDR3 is TGCGCCAGCAGCTTGGTGGTCACAGGGTACGAGCAGTACTTC.

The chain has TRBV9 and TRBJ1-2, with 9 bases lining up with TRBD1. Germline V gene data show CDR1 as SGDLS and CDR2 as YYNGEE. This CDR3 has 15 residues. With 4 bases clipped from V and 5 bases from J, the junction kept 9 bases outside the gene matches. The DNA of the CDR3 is TGTGCCAGCAGCCCGGGACAGGGTGGAAATTATGGCTACACCTTC. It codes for CASSPGQGGNYGYTF.

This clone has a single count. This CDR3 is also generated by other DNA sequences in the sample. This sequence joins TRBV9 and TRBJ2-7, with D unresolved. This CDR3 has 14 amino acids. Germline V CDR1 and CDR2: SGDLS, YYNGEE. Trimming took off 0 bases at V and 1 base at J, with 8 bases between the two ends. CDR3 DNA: TGTGCCAGCAGCGTAGCGTCGCGGTCCTACGAGCAGTACTTC. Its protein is CASSVASRSYEQYF.

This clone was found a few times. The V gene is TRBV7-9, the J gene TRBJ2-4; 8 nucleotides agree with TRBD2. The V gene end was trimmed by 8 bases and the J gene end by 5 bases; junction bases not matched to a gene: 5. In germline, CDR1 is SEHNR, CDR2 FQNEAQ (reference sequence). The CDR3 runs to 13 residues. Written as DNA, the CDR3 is TGTGCCAGCTCGACTAGCGCGGAAAACATTCAGTACTTC. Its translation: CASSTSAENIQYF.

The CDR3 nucleotides read TGTGCCAGCAGGACGGGACTAGCGGGCTGGAAGTTCTTC. Amino acids: CASRTGLAGWKFF. The chain links TRBV27 to TRBJ2-1, with 12 bases aligning to TRBD2. The CDR3 is 13 amino acids. The V and J ends lost 6 bases and 14 bases, in that order; junction bases with no gene match: 8. From germline, CDR1 is MNHEY and CDR2 SMNVEV (reference sequence).

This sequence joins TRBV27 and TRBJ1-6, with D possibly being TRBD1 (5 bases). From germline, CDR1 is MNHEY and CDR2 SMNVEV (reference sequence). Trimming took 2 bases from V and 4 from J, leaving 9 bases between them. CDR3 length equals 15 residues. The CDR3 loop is CASSLMTDYNSPLHF. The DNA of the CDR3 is TGTGCCAGCAGTTTAATGACAGATTATAATTCACCCCTCCACTTT.

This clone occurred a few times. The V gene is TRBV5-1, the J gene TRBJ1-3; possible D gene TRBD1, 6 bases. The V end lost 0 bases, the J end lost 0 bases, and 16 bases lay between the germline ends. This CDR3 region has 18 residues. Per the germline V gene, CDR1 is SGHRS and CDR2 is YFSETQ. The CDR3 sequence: CASSLDPGTPRSGNTIYF. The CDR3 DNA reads TGCGCCAGCAGCTTGGATCCCGGGACACCACGCTCTGGAAACACCATATATTTT.

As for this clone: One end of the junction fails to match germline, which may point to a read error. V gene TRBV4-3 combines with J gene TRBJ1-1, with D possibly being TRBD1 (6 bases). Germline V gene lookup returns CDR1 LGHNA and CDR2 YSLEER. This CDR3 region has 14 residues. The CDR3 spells CASSQDVRDTGAFF. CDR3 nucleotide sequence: TGCGCCAGCAGCCAAGACGTTAGGGACACTGGAGCTTTCTTT.

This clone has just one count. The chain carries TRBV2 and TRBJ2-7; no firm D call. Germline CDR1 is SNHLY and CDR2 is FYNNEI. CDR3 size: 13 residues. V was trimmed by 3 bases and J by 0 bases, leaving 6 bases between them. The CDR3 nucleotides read TGTGCCAGCAGTGACGTAAACTCCTACGAGCAGTACTTC. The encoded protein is CASSDVNSYEQYF.

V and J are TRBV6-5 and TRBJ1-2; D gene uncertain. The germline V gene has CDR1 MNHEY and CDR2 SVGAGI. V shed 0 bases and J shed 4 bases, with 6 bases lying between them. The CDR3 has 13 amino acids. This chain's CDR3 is CASSYSSSYGYTF. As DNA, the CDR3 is TGTGCCAGCAGTTACTCTTCCAGCTATGGCTACACCTTC.

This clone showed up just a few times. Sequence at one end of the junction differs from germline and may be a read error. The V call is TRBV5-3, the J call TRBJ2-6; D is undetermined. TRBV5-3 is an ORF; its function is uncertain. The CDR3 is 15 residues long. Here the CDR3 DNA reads TGTGCCAGCAGCTCACAATACTCTGGGGCCAACGTCCTGACTTTC. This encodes CASSSQYSGANVLTF.

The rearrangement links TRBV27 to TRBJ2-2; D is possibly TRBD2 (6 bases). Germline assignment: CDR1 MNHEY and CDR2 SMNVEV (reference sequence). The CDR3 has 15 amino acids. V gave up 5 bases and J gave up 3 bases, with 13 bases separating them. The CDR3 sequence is CASSPGELHTGELFF. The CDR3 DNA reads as TGTGCCAGCAGTCCGGGGGAACTTCACACCGGGGAGCTGTTTTTT.

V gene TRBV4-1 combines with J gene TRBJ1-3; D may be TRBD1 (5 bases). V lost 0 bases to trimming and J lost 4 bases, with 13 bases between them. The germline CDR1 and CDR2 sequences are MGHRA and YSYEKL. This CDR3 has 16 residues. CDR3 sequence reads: CASSQEGEGTGNTIYF. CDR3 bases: TGCGCCAGCAGCCAAGAGGGGGAGGGAACCGGAAACACCATATATTTT.

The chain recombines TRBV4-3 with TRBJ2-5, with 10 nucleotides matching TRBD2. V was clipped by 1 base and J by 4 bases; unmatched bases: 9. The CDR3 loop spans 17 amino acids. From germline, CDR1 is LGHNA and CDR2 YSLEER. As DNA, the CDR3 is TGCGCCAGCAGCCAAGCAAGGACTAGCGGAAGGGCAGAGACCCAGTACTTC. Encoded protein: CASSQARTSGRAETQYF.

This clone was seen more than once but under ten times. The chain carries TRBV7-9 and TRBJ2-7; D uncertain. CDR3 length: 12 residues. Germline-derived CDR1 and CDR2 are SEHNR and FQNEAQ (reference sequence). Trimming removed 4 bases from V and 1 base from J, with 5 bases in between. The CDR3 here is CASSSRSYEQYF. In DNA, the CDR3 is TGTGCCAGCAGCTCCAGGTCCTACGAGCAGTACTTC.

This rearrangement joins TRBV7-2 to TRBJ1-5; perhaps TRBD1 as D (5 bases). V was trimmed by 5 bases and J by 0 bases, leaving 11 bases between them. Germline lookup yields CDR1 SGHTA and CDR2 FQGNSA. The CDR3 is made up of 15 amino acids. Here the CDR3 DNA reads TGTGCCAGCAGCCCGGAGGGGTATAGCAATCAGCCCCAGCATTTT. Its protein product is CASSPEGYSNQPQHF.